This T cell receptor (beta chain) emerged from a study of blood T cells in healthy people across ages (dated by TCRdb to 2014 to 2015). Regarding the research as a whole: In model experiments, template switching captured about one uniquely barcoded TCR beta cDNA molecule for every two T cells. Age-related changes in TCR beta repertoire diversity were measured in the study by deep sequencing normalized with unique cDNA molecular identifiers. The donors were split into four age groups: young (average around 15 years), middle-aged (about 40), aged (approximately 60) and long-lived (over 80). To avoid experimental bias, donors of different ages were spread randomly across the sequencing lanes. Two additional independent replicas of 1 million unique cDNA reads from the same blood draw were analyzed for two donors (one aged 18 to 30 and one aged 80 or older). The paper's findings and limits, for the study overall: The percentage of naive T cells measured by flow cytometry correlated strongly with observed TCR beta diversity. Compared with the aged group, more naive CD4+ T cells, fewer expanded clones and increased TCR diversity were shown by the long-lived group, suggesting age selection. Estimates of total diversity from one million sequenced T cells were regarded as lower bounds and underestimates. As age increased, observed TCR beta diversity per million T cells dropped in a roughly linear way, and a significant reduction was already evident by age about 40. Conclusive comparison of naive and antigen-experienced compartments was prevented by the profiling of bulk unsorted PBMCs. Donor CMV infection status was unknown, potentially confounding age-related changes in expanded clonotypes.

CDR1 SGHTA and CDR2 FQGTGA are derived from the germline V gene. V is cut back by 2 bases and J by 1 base, with 3 bases in the junction unmatched. The CDR3 holds 17 amino acids from the cysteine to the phenylalanine. The read is trimmed to its CDR3 DNA, 51 bases read in frame from base 1. This clonotype was seen only a few times. The antigen it recognizes is unknown. Per-nucleotide qualities are absent, and no much larger clonotype sits a single base away. Receptor amplification or capture employed 5' RACE. Sequenced using an Illumina HiSeq 2500. A second PCR of roughly 6 to 11 cycles was performed with a sample-barcoded 5' primer and a J-beta primer mix. A template-switch 5' adaptor carrying 12 random nucleotides introduced a unique molecular identifier onto each TCR beta cDNA molecule. At least 3 million CDR3-containing paired-end reads were obtained from each sample. The Mint cDNA synthesis kit, primed by a TRBC-specific oligonucleotide, was used to synthesize first-strand cDNA from all RNA. Following uracil-DNA glycosylase treatment, a first 18-cycle PCR with universal primers M1SS and BC2_uni_R was performed on all cDNA. Per the original workflow: Each sample was normalized by randomly selecting 1 million high-quality reads, each carrying a distinct molecular identifier. Reads sharing molecular identifiers were discarded rather than binned into consensus sequences. MiTCR, run with a Q25 quality threshold and the strictest error-elimination algorithm, handled CDR3 identification, clonotype clustering and error correction. A nonparametric unseen species model using Euler transformation provided a lower-bound estimate of total TCR beta diversity. TCRdb reanalyzed the raw reads on its own, using fastp at Q25 for trimming and MiXCR for clone calling, and kept in-frame beta chains. Rows are unified per CDR3 protein, each entry keeping the most common DNA and genes. TCRdb's processing, not the study's, gives the V and J calls here. Counted in this sample were fewer than 2,000,000 distinct CDR3 sequences; about 31% of them appeared once. The ten top clones hold approximately 10% of the sample.

The donors were some 36 Caucasian individuals from Russia, aged roughly 6 to 100 years, who were systemically healthy. Each donor gave roughly 9.5 milliliters of peripheral blood, collected into EDTA-treated Vacutainer tubes. PBMCs were isolated by Ficoll-Paque density-gradient centrifugation, with at least 6 million obtained per sample. Trizol reagent was used to extract total RNA from PBMCs, with at least 6 micrograms per sample. For every donor, flow cytometry on a PBMC aliquot measured the percentage of naive CD45RAhigh/CD27high T cells. Sequenced input: blood. The receptor was derived from a woman aged 25 to 39 in good health. The receptor chain draws on TRBV7-3 and TRBJ2-3; TRBD2 matches 13 bases in the middle. The CDR3 region reads CASSLSGTSGGTDTQYF. Read as DNA, the sequence is TGTGCCAGCAGCTTATCGGGGACTAGCGGGGGCACAGATACGCAGTATTTT. With all but the CDR3 taken from the reference TRBV7-3 and TRBJ2-3 genes, the full variable domain is: GAGVSQTPSNKVTEKGKYVELRCDPISGHTALYWYRQSLGQGPEFLIYFQGTGAADDSGLPNDRFFAVRPEGSVSTLKIQRTERGDSAVYLCASSLSGTSGGTDTQYFGPGTRLTVL.